This TCR beta chain was retrieved from a study of blood T cell repertoires in COVID-19. Across the whole study: Italy, Spain and the United States were the sources of the convalescent and acute COVID-19 samples. The cDNA or gDNA used as material had been derived from T cells, B-cell-depleted T cells, or PBMCs.

The CDR3 is made up of 15 amino acids. CDR1 and CDR2 from the germline V gene are MNHEY and SVGEGT. V lost 2 bases and J lost 8; bases outside the gene matches: 9. As processed by the authors: Amplification from reference gene primers served as the basis for estimated nucleated cell counts. This table comes from immunoSEQ multiplex PCR, and its TCRdb copy is limited to in-frame clones, with some not included. From that table come the V and J calls and clone size; the DNA was used to work out D and trimming. The sample yields roughly 200,000 clones, under 90% seen once. The material sequenced was peripheral blood. The chain carries TRBV6-2 or TRBV6-3 and TRBJ1-2; 9 bases line up with TRBD1. This clonotype originated in a woman aged 80 or over with COVID-19, enrolled during active disease. CDR3 sequence reads: CASSYDRGGIFGYTF. CDR3 coding DNA: TGTGCCAGCAGTTACGACAGGGGGGGAATCTTCGGCTACACCTTC.